One sample yielded the 10 T cell receptor beta chains listed below, sequenced in a study of blood T cell repertoires in COVID-19. Sequenced by immunoSEQ multiplex PCR; TCRdb stores in-frame clones only, minus some. This sample has about 220,000 clones, with more than 80% found just once. Sequencing was done on a sample of PBMCs or T cells enriched from blood (not recorded which). These receptors were taken from a woman under 30 in a cohort exposed to, infected with or recovered from COVID-19 (not recorded which).

This clone was counted once. The chain recombines TRBV5-1 with TRBJ2-3; TRBD2 agrees at 10 bases. Germline CDR1 and CDR2: SGHRS and YFSETQ. The CDR3 has 16 residues. The trim removed 3 bases at V and 5 bases at J, leaving 9 bases unmatched. CDR3 sequence: CASSSRGSGGLDTQYF. CDR3 in DNA: TGCGCCAGCAGCTCCCGTGGTAGCGGGGGGTTAGATACGCAGTATTTT.

This rearrangement joins TRBV7-3 to TRBJ2-2; D is perhaps TRBD1 (7 bases). Per the germline V gene, CDR1 is SGHTA and CDR2 is FQGTGA. The V end was cut by 5 bases, the J end by 4 bases, with 11 bases between. The length of the CDR3 is 14 residues. The CDR3: CASSPGGGTGELFF. Here the CDR3 DNA reads TGTGCCAGCAGCCCAGGGGGAGGCACCGGGGAGCTGTTTTTT.

The rearrangement joins TRBV5-6 to TRBJ1-6; 9 bases agree with TRBD1. The CDR3 contains 18 residues. V lost 4 bases to trimming and J lost 0 bases; unmatched junction nucleotides: 8. In germline, CDR1 is SGHDT, CDR2 YYEEEE. Written as DNA, the CDR3 is TGTGCCAGCAGCGGGACGGGGACAGGGAGCTCCTATAATTCACCCCTCCACTTT. It specifies CASSGTGTGSSYNSPLHF.

As regards this clone: This sample includes further DNA sequences coding for the same CDR3. The chain combines TRBV4-1 with TRBJ2-1; 12 nucleotides match TRBD2. CDR1 is MGHRA, CDR2 YSYEKL, per germline. J gave up 4 bases and V 2 bases, and 0 bases lay outside the gene matches. The CDR3 covers 15 residues. CDR3: CASSQLAGGYNEQFF. CDR3 in DNA: TGCGCCAGCAGCCAACTAGCGGGGGGGTACAATGAGCAGTTCTTC.

This clone came up a few times. The genes are TRBV4-1 and TRBJ2-2; a possible D gene is TRBD2 (6 bases). The germline gives CDR1 MGHRA, CDR2 YSYEKL. Deletions cut 2 bases from V and 5 bases from J, with 12 bases between. This CDR3 has 15 amino acids. CDR3 in DNA: TGCGCCAGCAGCCAACTGGGGGGAGGAACCGGGGAGCTGTTTTTT. It codes for CASSQLGGGTGELFF.

V usage is TRBV7-9 and J usage is TRBJ2-7; D is perhaps TRBD2 (6 bases). This CDR3 has 14 amino acids. Germline CDR1 reads SEHNR; CDR2 reads FQNEAQ (reference sequence). V lost 1 base and J lost 2, with 9 bases in between. The CDR3 loop reads CASSLVGGTYEQYF. CDR3 nucleotides: TGTGCCAGCAGCTTAGTAGGAGGGACCTACGAGCAGTACTTC.

This rearrangement joins TRBV5-4 to TRBJ2-3, with TRBD2 matching over 9 bases. The CDR3 is 16 amino acids. The germline gives CDR1 SGHNT, CDR2 YYREEE (reference sequence). The J segment lost 2 bases and the V segment lost 3 bases, leaving 7 bases of the junction unmatched. The CDR3 DNA sequence: TGTGCCAGCAGCTCCTGGACTAGCGCCTTCACAGATACGCAGTATTTT. Translation: CASSSWTSAFTDTQYF.

The chain recombines TRBV5-1 with TRBJ2-7, with 9 bases identical to TRBD2. V lost 2 bases and J lost 2; bases outside the gene matches: 8. The CDR3 runs 16 residues. CDR1 and CDR2 from the germline V gene are SGHRS and YFSETQ. For the CDR3, the DNA is TGCGCCAGCAGCTTCCTTAGCGGGAGTACTACCTACGAGCAGTACTTC. The encoded protein is CASSFLSGSTTYEQYF.

The count of this clone is one. The chain uses TRBV11-2 and TRBJ1-2; D gene unclear. The CDR3 totals 15 residues. Trimming removed 0 bases from V and 2 bases from J, with 10 bases in between. Germline CDR1 reads SGHAT; CDR2 reads FQNNGV. The CDR3 spells CASSLEGNPNYGYTF. CDR3 coding DNA: TGTGCCAGCAGCTTAGAGGGCAATCCGAACTATGGCTACACCTTC.

This chain connects TRBV28 to TRBJ2-7; D may be TRBD2 (5 bases). In germline, CDR1 is MDHEN, CDR2 SYDVKM. The CDR3 consists of 14 residues. V was clipped by 7 bases and J by 3 bases, with 16 bases between them. The CDR3 nucleotides read TGTGCCAGCACCTCTTCCGGGAAAATCTACGAGCAGTACTTC. Its protein is CASTSSGKIYEQYF.